The sequence of this T cell receptor beta chain was determined in a study of vaccination effects on CD4 cells after COVID-19. This clone was recorded only once. The target antigen is unknown. This CDR3 has 12 amino acids. Germline V gives CDR1 MDHEN, CDR2 SYDVKM. V was pared by 4 bases and J by 0 bases, with 4 bases between. Under the ViraFEST assay, PBMC were stimulated with viral peptide pools so that antigen-specific CD4+ T cells expanded. Sequencing was performed afterwards. The culture ran for approximately 10 days before CD4+ T cells were isolated. Two doses of either BNT162b2 or mRNA-1273 were given to each participant. Vaccinated participants had no history of SARS-CoV-2 infection and tested negative for nucleocapsid antibodies. A half-medium replacement with IL-2 medium was carried out on days 3 and 7. Sequencing used immunoSEQ multiplex PCR; TCRdb keeps in-frame clones, though not all of them. The sample lists around 16,000 clones; about 76% were seen once.

V is TRBV28 and J is TRBJ2-7; D uncertain. The material was CD4+ T cells from PBMCs cultured with HCoV-NL63 spike peptides, obtained after COVID-19 vaccination. The clonotype originates from a human donor who received a COVID-19 vaccine. The CDR3 DNA follows: TGTGCCAGCAGTTGGGACTCCTACGAGCAGTACTTC. It codes for CASSWDSYEQYF.